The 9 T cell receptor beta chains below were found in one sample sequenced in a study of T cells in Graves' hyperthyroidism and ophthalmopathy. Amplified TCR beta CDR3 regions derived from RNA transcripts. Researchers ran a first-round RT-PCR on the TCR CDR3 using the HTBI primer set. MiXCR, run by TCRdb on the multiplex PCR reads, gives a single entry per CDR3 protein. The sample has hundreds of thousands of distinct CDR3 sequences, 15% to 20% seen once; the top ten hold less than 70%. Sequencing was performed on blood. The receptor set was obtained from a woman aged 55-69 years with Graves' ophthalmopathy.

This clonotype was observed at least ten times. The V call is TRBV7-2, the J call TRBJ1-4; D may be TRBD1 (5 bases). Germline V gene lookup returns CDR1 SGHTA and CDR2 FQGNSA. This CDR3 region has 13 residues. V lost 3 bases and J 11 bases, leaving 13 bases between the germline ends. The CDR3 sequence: CASSFETNRKLFF. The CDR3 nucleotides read TGTGCCAGCAGCTTCGAAACAAACAGGAAACTGTTTTTT.

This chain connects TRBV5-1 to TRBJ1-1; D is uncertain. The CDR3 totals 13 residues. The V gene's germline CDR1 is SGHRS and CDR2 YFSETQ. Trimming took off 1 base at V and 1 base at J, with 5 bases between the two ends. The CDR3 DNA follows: TGCGCCAGCAGCTTGCCACAGAACACTGAAGCTTTCTTT. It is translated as CASSLPQNTEAFF.

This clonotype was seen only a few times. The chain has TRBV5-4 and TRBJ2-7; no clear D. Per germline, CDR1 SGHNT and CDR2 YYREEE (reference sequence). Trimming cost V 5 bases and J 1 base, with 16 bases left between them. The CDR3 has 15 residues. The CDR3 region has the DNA TGTGCCAGCAGGAACCAAGGTGCGCTTTCCTACGAGCAGTACTTC. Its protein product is CASRNQGALSYEQYF.

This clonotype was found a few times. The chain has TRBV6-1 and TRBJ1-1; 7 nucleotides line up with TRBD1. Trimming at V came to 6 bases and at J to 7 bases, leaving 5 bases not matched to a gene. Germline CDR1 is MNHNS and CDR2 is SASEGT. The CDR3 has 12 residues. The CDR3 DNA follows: TGTGCCAGCAGCTCCAGGGACAGTGAAGCTTTCTTT. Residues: CASSSRDSEAFF.

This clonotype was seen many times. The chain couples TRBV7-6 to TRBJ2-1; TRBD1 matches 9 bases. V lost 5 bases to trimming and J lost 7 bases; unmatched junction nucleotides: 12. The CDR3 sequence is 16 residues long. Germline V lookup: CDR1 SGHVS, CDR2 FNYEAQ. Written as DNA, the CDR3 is TGTGCCAGCAGCCTGGGGGGACAGGGTGAAAGAAATGAGCAGTTCTTC. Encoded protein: CASSLGGQGERNEQFF.

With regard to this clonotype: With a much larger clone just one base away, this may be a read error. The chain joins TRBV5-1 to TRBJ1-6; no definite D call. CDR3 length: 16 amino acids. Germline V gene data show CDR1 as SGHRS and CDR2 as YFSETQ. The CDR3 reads CASSLYGSSYNSPLRF. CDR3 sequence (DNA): TGCGCCAGCAGCTTGTACGGGAGCTCCTATAATTCACCCCTCCGCTTT.

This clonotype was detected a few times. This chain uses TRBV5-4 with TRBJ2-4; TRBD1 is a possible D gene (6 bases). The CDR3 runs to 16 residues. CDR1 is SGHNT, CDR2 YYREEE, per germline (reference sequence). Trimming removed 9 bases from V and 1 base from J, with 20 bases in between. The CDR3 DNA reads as TGTGCCATCGGTACCGATATGGGGGCGGCCAAAAACATTCAGTACTTC. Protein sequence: CAIGTDMGAAKNIQYF. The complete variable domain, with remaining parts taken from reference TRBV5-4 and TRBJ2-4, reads ETGVTQSPTHLIKTRGQQVTLRCSSQSGHNTVSWYQQALGQGPQFIFQYYREEENGRGNFPPRFSGLQFPNYSSELNVNALELDDSALYLCAIGTDMGAAKNIQYFGAGTRLSVL.

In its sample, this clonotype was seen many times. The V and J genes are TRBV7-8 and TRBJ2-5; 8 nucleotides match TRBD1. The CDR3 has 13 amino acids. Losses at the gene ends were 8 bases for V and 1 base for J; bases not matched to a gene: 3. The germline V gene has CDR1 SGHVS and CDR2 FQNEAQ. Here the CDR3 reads CASLRGPQETQYF. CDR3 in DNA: TGTGCCAGCCTCAGGGGGCCCCAAGAGACCCAGTACTTC.

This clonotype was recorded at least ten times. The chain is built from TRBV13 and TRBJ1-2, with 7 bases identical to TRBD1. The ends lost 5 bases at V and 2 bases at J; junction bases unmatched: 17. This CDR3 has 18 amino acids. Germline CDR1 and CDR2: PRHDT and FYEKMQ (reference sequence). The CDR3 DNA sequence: TGTGCCAGCAGCGCACCGACAGGGTTCAAACTACGAAACTATGGCTACACCTTC. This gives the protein CASSAPTGFKLRNYGYTF.